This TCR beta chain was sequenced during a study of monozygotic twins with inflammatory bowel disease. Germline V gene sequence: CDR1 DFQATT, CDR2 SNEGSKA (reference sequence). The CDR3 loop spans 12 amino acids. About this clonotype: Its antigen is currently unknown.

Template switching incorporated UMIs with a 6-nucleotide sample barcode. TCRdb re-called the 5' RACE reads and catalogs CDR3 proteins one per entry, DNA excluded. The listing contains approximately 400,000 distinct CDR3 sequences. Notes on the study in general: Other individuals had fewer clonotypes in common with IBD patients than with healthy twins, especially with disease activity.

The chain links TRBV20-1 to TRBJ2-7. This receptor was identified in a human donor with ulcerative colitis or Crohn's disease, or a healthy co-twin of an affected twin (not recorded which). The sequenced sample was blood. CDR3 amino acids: CSATSGLLEQYF.